These 24 T cell receptor beta chains share one sample of origin, sequenced in a study of blood T cell repertoires in COVID-19. Data came from immunoSEQ multiplex PCR; TCRdb stores just in-frame clones and leaves some out. The profile shows some 94,000 clones, about 70% of them singletons. Sequenced: peripheral blood. The source is a woman aged 60-75 years in a cohort sampled during active or convalescent COVID-19.

This clone was observed once. V usage is TRBV10-1 and J usage is TRBJ2-3; D is undetermined. The CDR3 loop spans 16 amino acids. Deletions cut 3 bases from V and 4 bases from J, with 17 bases between. Germline loops: CDR1 WNHNN, CDR2 SYGVQD (reference sequence). The CDR3 protein is CASSELVPATADTQYF. The CDR3 bases are TGCGCCAGCAGTGAACTCGTCCCCGCCACCGCAGATACGCAGTATTTT.

The J gene is TRBJ2-5, the V gene TRBV15; 7 bases map to TRBD1. This CDR3 contains 15 residues. J gave up 2 bases and V 3 bases, and 6 bases lay outside the gene matches. Germline V gene sequence: CDR1 LNHNV, CDR2 YYDKDF (reference sequence). The CDR3 is CATSRRTTGQETQYF. For the CDR3, the DNA is TGTGCCACCAGCAGGAGAACGACAGGGCAAGAGACCCAGTACTTC.

The V gene is TRBV5-1, the J gene TRBJ2-2, with D unresolved. CDR1 is SGHRS and CDR2 is YFSETQ in the germline V gene. With 0 bases removed from V and 8 bases from J, the gap between germline ends came to 8 bases. The CDR3 loop spans 13 amino acids. The CDR3 region is CASSLEISGELFF. CDR3 sequence (DNA): TGCGCCAGCAGCTTGGAAATCTCGGGGGAGCTGTTTTTT.

The chain joins TRBV9 to TRBJ2-5, with 8 bases matching TRBD2. CDR3 length: 15 residues. Per germline, CDR1 SGDLS and CDR2 YYNGEE. V gave up 3 bases and J gave up 1 base; unmatched junction bases: 5. The chain's CDR3 is CASSGLLAAQETQYF. CDR3 nucleotide sequence: TGTGCCAGCAGCGGGTTACTAGCGGCCCAAGAGACCCAGTACTTC.

This chain links TRBV9 with TRBJ1-6; possible D gene TRBD1, 5 bases. Trimming pared 6 bases from V and 5 bases from J, leaving 9 bases between. CDR1 and CDR2 (germline): SGDLS, YYNGEE. This CDR3 contains 13 residues. The DNA of the CDR3 is TGTGCCAGCAAAGGCAGGGATAATTCACCCCTCCACTTT. It encodes CASKGRDNSPLHF.

This clone appeared a few times. The chain uses TRBV18 and TRBJ1-6; D call uncertain. CDR3 size: 13 residues. V was pared by 4 bases and J by 7 bases, with 8 bases between. Germline-derived CDR1 and CDR2 are KGHSH and LQKENI. CDR3 nucleotide sequence: TGTGCCAGCTCACACGGGGTGAATTCACCCCTCCACTTT. As protein: CASSHGVNSPLHF. Using reference TRBV18 and TRBJ1-6 for the parts outside the CDR3, the full variable domain is NAGVMQNPRHLVRRRGQEARLRCSPMKGHSHVYWYRQLPEEGLKFMVYLQKENIIDESGMPKERFSAEFPKEGPSILRIQQVVRGDSAAYFCASSHGVNSPLHFGNGTRLTVT.

V and J are TRBV12-3 or TRBV12-4 and TRBJ2-7; 8 bases are a match to TRBD1. V shed 6 bases and J 2 bases; nucleotides not matched to a gene: 3. The CDR3 consists of 13 residues. This chain's CDR3 is CASSWDRTYEQYF. Written as DNA, the CDR3 is TGTGCCAGCAGCTGGGACAGGACCTACGAGCAGTACTTC.

The gene calls are TRBV5-1 and TRBJ2-5; TRBD1 matches 11 bases. The CDR3 spans 15 residues. V was pared by 3 bases and J by 5 bases, with 6 bases of the junction left unmatched. Germline V gene lookup returns CDR1 SGHRS and CDR2 YFSETQ. Written as DNA, the CDR3 is TGCGCCAGCAGCTCCCGGACAGGGGGCGCGGAGACCCAGTACTTC. Residues: CASSSRTGGAETQYF.

V usage is TRBV11-2 and J usage is TRBJ1-1; D not certain. CDR3 length equals 15 residues. Germline V gene lookup returns CDR1 SGHAT and CDR2 FQNNGV. The ends were cut back, 2 bases at V and 1 base at J, with 11 bases in the middle. In nucleotides, the CDR3 is TGTGCCAGCAGCTTATCGCAGATCCAGAACACTGAAGCTTTCTTT. The encoded protein is CASSLSQIQNTEAFF.

This rearrangement joins TRBV29-1 to TRBJ1-2; possible D gene TRBD1, 5 bases. CDR1 is SQVTM, CDR2 ANQGSEA, per germline. This CDR3 has 14 residues. Trimming shortened V by 0 bases and J by 4 bases, and 12 bases separated the two germline ends. The CDR3 DNA reads TGCAGCGTTGAAGATCAGCGGGGCGGCTATGGCTACACCTTC. It encodes CSVEDQRGGYGYTF. The variable domain in full, with the rest retrieved from reference TRBV29-1 and TRBJ1-2, is SAVISQKPSRDICQRGTSLTIQCQVDSQVTMMFWYRQQPGQSLTLIATANQGSEATYESGFVIDKFPISRPNLTFSTLTVSNMSPEDSSIYLCSVEDQRGGYGYTFGSGTRLTVV.

CDR3 sequence (DNA): TGTGCCAGCAGCCAAGGCAGATCTGGGAACACTGAAGCTTTCTTT. It yields the protein CASSQGRSGNTEAFF. The chain uses TRBV3-1 (or the pseudogene TRBV3-2) and TRBJ1-1, with D unresolved. CDR1 is LGHDT and CDR2 is YNNKEL in the germline V gene (reference sequence). This CDR3 has 15 residues. V was clipped by 1 base and J by 1 base, with 10 bases between them.

The count of this clone is one. V usage is TRBV5-5 and J usage is TRBJ2-7; 10 bases map to TRBD1. The germline gives CDR1 SGHKS, CDR2 YYEKEE (reference sequence). The V gene end was trimmed by 4 bases and the J gene end by 5 bases; junction bases not matched to a gene: 9. The CDR3 is 15 amino acids. This CDR3 reads CASSKSGQGIHEQYF. The CDR3 DNA reads TGTGCCAGCAGCAAATCGGGACAGGGGATCCACGAGCAGTACTTC. The variable domain in full, completed from reference TRBV5-5 and TRBJ2-7, reads DAGVTQSPTHLIKTRGQQVTLRCSPISGHKSVSWYQQVLGQGPQFIFQYYEKEERGRGNFPDRFSARQFPNYSSELNVNALLLGDSALYLCASSKSGQGIHEQYFGPGTRLTVT.

This clone was recorded once. J is TRBJ2-7 and V is TRBV15; D might be TRBD1 (7 bases). V lost 5 bases to trimming and J lost 1 base, with 12 bases between them. The germline V gene has CDR1 LNHNV and CDR2 YYDKDF (reference sequence). This CDR3 has 14 residues. The CDR3 is CATSGGDRSYEQYF. In DNA form, the CDR3 reads TGTGCCACCAGCGGAGGGGACAGATCCTACGAGCAGTACTTC.

This chain joins TRBV7-9 and TRBJ1-5, with D hard to call. The germline gives CDR1 SEHNR, CDR2 FQNEAQ (reference sequence). This CDR3 is built from 14 residues. V lost 4 bases to trimming and J lost 6 bases, with 13 bases between them. In nucleotides, the CDR3 is TGTGCCAGCAGCTCAATGGTCGGGAGTCAGCCCCAGCATTTT. Residues: CASSSMVGSQPQHF.

This clone was picked up a small number of times. The rearrangement links TRBV5-5 to TRBJ2-7; 8 bases agree with TRBD1. Germline assignment: CDR1 SGHKS and CDR2 YYEKEE (reference sequence). CDR3 length: 13 residues. V lost 3 bases and J lost 12; bases outside the gene matches: 11. The CDR3 DNA is TGTGCCAGCAGCTCTATGGACAGGGCTCACCCGTACTTC. Translation: CASSSMDRAHPYF.

The chain joins TRBV11-3 to TRBJ2-2; 7 bases fit TRBD1. CDR3 length: 16 residues. V shed 5 bases and J 6 bases; nucleotides not matched to a gene: 12. CDR1 SGHNT and CDR2 YENEEA come from the germline V gene. The CDR3 loop is CASSPRTGFQAGELFF. In DNA, the CDR3 is TGTGCCAGCAGCCCCCGGACAGGCTTTCAGGCCGGGGAGCTGTTTTTT.

This clone was detected once. The rearrangement joins TRBV15 to TRBJ2-4; possible D gene TRBD1, 6 bases. Trimming removed 5 bases from V and 3 bases from J, with 14 bases in between. CDR1 and CDR2 (germline): LNHNV, YYDKDF (reference sequence). This CDR3 is 15 amino acids long. The CDR3 nucleotides read TGTGCCACCAGCGGCCGGGACAAAGGCAAAAACATTCAGTACTTC. As protein: CATSGRDKGKNIQYF.

V usage is TRBV6-2 or TRBV6-3 and J usage is TRBJ2-7, with no clear D. Trimming cost V 4 bases and J 6 bases, with 13 bases left between them. The CDR3 sequence is 13 residues long. CDR1 and CDR2 from the germline V gene are MNHEY and SVGEGT. DNA of the CDR3: TGTGCCAGCAGTTCGACCCGACCGGGCGAGCAGTACTTC. Residues: CASSSTRPGEQYF.

The genes are TRBV7-2 and TRBJ1-1; maybe TRBD1 (6 bases). There are 15 residues in the CDR3. V shed 5 bases and J shed 7 bases, with 20 bases lying between them. CDR1 and CDR2 from the germline V gene are SGHTA and FQGNSA. The CDR3 DNA is TGTGCCAGCAGCCTCGAGGGGGGGCTATTTGTTGAAGCTTTCTTT. Amino acids: CASSLEGGLFVEAFF.

This clone was seen a few times. The rearrangement joins TRBV19 to TRBJ2-7, with 13 bases lining up with TRBD2. The CDR3 consists of 14 residues. The germline V gene encodes CDR1 LNHDA and CDR2 SQIVND (reference sequence). J gave up 4 bases and V 5 bases, and 2 bases lay outside the gene matches. This chain's CDR3 is CASSSGLAGYEQYF. In DNA, the CDR3 is TGTGCCAGTAGTTCGGGACTAGCGGGATACGAGCAGTACTTC.

This clone was seen only a few times. This chain uses TRBV4-1 with TRBJ2-1, with 12 bases that match TRBD2. CDR1 and CDR2 (germline): MGHRA, YSYEKL. V lost 1 base and J lost 2; bases outside the gene matches: 6. This CDR3 is 18 amino acids long. The CDR3 nucleotides are TGCGCCAGCAGCCAAGCAGCACTAGCGGGGGGACCCTACAATGAGCAGTTCTTC. The encoded protein is CASSQAALAGGPYNEQFF.

V and J are TRBV7-8 and TRBJ1-5; D unresolved. Trimming stripped 3 bases from V and 2 bases from J, with 11 bases between. CDR1 and CDR2 (germline): SGHVS, FQNEAQ. The CDR3 runs to 15 residues. The DNA for the CDR3 is TGTGCCAGCAGCTTGCAGGCTTTGGGCAATCAGCCCCAGCATTTT. It is translated as CASSLQALGNQPQHF.

This chain connects TRBV3-1 (or the pseudogene TRBV3-2) to TRBJ2-7; D is possibly TRBD1 (5 bases). V lost 2 bases to trimming and J lost 6 bases, with 17 bases between them. This CDR3 contains 15 residues. CDR1 is LGHDT and CDR2 is YNNKEL in the germline V gene (reference sequence). The CDR3 region is CASSQMSTDQGEQYF. The CDR3 nucleotides are TGTGCCAGCAGCCAAATGAGCACGGACCAGGGCGAGCAGTACTTC.

The rearrangement uses TRBV5-8 and TRBJ2-1, with 9 bases matching TRBD2. The V gene end was trimmed by 1 base and the J gene end by 0 bases; junction bases not matched to a gene: 8. Per germline, CDR1 SGHTS and CDR2 YDEGEE. The CDR3 sequence is 18 residues long. The CDR3 loop is CASSLYASGASSYNEQFF. CDR3 DNA: TGTGCCAGCAGCTTGTATGCTAGCGGGGCAAGCTCCTACAATGAGCAGTTCTTC.